The 21 T cell receptor beta chains below all came from one sample that was sequenced in a study of T cell repertoires in cytomegalovirus infection. From the reads, TCRdb called clonotypes with MiXCR, one entry per CDR3 protein. The sample records roughly 240,000 distinct CDR3 sequences, 6% to 8% being singletons. Sequences were obtained from PBMCs. These receptors all come from a human donor in good health (CMV status not recorded). Some clones in this sample may be carry-over from other donors' samples.

This clonotype occurred many times. The rearrangement uses TRBV11-2 and TRBJ2-5; a weak D match, TRBD2 (6 bases). In germline, CDR1 is SGHAT, CDR2 FQNNGV. V lost 5 bases, J lost 4 bases, and 17 bases lay in between. The CDR3 has 15 amino acids. The CDR3: CASSGGAGRGETQYF. DNA of the CDR3: TGTGCCAGCAGCGGAGGGGCAGGGAGAGGAGAGACCCAGTACTTC.

This clonotype has at least ten counts. This chain uses TRBV7-2 with TRBJ2-1, with a tentative D call TRBD1 (6 bases). The CDR3 consists of 12 residues. Germline lookup yields CDR1 SGHTA and CDR2 FQGNSA. With 5 bases removed from V and 10 bases from J, the gap between germline ends came to 12 bases. The CDR3 sequence: CASSGRTAEQFF. The DNA for the CDR3 is TGTGCCAGCAGCGGGCGGACAGCCGAGCAGTTCTTC. The full variable domain, completed using reference TRBV7-2 and TRBJ2-1, is GAGVSQSPSNKVTEKGKDVELRCDPISGHTALYWYRQSLGQGLEFLIYFQGNSAPDKSGLPSDRFSAERTGGSVSTLTIQRTQQEDSAVYLCASSGRTAEQFFGPGTRLTVL.

V is TRBV20-1 and J is TRBJ1-3; D perhaps matches TRBD1 (5 bases). Trimming took 5 bases from V and 0 from J, leaving 8 bases between them. The CDR3 is 13 amino acids. Germline V gene data show CDR1 as DFQATT and CDR2 as SNEGSKA (reference sequence). The CDR3 loop reads CSAPGGSGNTIYF. The DNA of the CDR3 is TGCAGTGCTCCTGGGGGCTCTGGAAACACCATATATTTT.

V gene TRBV6-2 or TRBV6-3 combines with J gene TRBJ1-1, with D perhaps TRBD1 (6 bases). V lost 6 bases and J 5 bases, leaving 19 bases between the germline ends. Germline V gene data show CDR1 as MNHEY and CDR2 as SVGEGT. The CDR3 totals 15 residues. CDR3 coding DNA: TGTGCCAGCAGCTTAGCGCCCGGGGGCGGGACTGAAGCTTTCTTT. Its protein is CASSLAPGGGTEAFF.

Details on this clonotype: This may arise from a read error, as a much more abundant clone is one base away. The rearrangement uses TRBV15 and TRBJ2-5; no firm D call. This CDR3 comprises 13 residues. Germline CDR1 is LNHNV and CDR2 is YYDKDF (reference sequence). The CDR3 here is CVTSKTIQETQYF. CDR3 DNA: TGTGTCACCAGCAAAACCATACAAGAGACCCAGTACTTC.

This clonotype was observed at least ten times. The chain links TRBV11-1 to TRBJ2-5; D call uncertain. Trimming removed 1 base at V and 4 bases at J, with 7 bases between. The CDR3 is 13 amino acids. The germline CDR1 and CDR2 sequences are SGHAT and FQDESV (reference sequence). CDR3 coding DNA: TGTGCCAGCAGCTTAGATGAAGGAGAGACCCAGTACTTC. This gives the protein CASSLDEGETQYF.

The sample holds a few counts of this clonotype. The chain joins TRBV4-2 to TRBJ1-2; no clear D. V lost 4 bases and J lost 7, with 13 bases in between. Germline assignment: CDR1 LGHNA and CDR2 YNFKEQ. This CDR3 has 13 residues. The CDR3 sequence is CASSPNQGGGYTF. Here the CDR3 DNA reads TGTGCCAGCAGCCCCAATCAAGGTGGTGGCTACACCTTC.

A word on this clonotype: Mismatch with germline at one junction end may stem from a read error. The gene calls are TRBV28 and TRBJ1-2; D is possibly TRBD1 (6 bases). Germline V gene data show CDR1 as MDHEN and CDR2 as SYDVKM. The CDR3 spans 14 residues. CDR3 sequence: CVSSPQGFRDGYTF. CDR3 DNA sequence: TGTGTCAGCAGCCCGCAGGGGTTTCGGGATGGCTACACCTTC.

In this sample, this clonotype turned up many times. The chain is built from TRBV7-6 and TRBJ2-5; D is unclear. CDR3 size: 15 residues. V lost 4 bases and J lost 0, with 12 bases in between. Per germline, CDR1 SGHVS and CDR2 FNYEAQ. The CDR3 nucleotides are TGTGCCAGCAGCTCGACTGAGCTGTACCAAGAGACCCAGTACTTC. Its protein is CASSSTELYQETQYF. The complete variable domain, with remaining parts taken from reference TRBV7-6 and TRBJ2-5, reads GAGVSQSPRYKVTKRGQDVALRCDPISGHVSLYWYRQALGQGPEFLTYFNYEAQQDKSGLPNDRFSAERPEGSISTLTIQRTEQRDSAMYRCASSSTELYQETQYFGPGTRLLVL.

This clonotype was seen at least ten times. V and J are TRBV6-2 or TRBV6-3 and TRBJ2-1; 12 bases are shared with TRBD2. Trimming removed 6 bases from V and 10 bases from J; junction bases left unmatched: 10. Germline CDR1 reads MNHEY; CDR2 reads SVGEGT. This CDR3 is built from 15 residues. For the CDR3, the DNA is TGTGCCAGCAGGCCAACTAGCGGGGGGCTTCTGGAGCAGTTCTTC. Translated: CASRPTSGGLLEQFF.

This clonotype occurred many times. V gene TRBV7-9 combines with J gene TRBJ1-1; D remains ambiguous. Germline CDR1 is SEHNR and CDR2 is FQNEAQ (reference sequence). CDR3 length: 13 amino acids. V lost 2 bases, J lost 3 bases, and 7 bases lay in between. The CDR3: CASSLQRDTEAFF. The CDR3 nucleotides are TGTGCCAGCAGCTTACAGCGAGACACTGAAGCTTTCTTT. The variable domain in full, completed from reference TRBV7-9 and TRBJ1-1, reads DTGVSQNPRHKITKRGQNVTFRCDPISEHNRLYWYRQTLGQGPEFLTYFQNEAQLEKSRLLSDRFSAERPKGSFSTLEIQRTEQGDSAMYLCASSLQRDTEAFFGQGTRLTVV.

This clonotype has a count of ten or more. V gene TRBV12-3 or TRBV12-4 combines with J gene TRBJ2-2; 9 nucleotides match TRBD1. After removal of 6 bases from V and 5 bases from J, the junction contained 7 bases not matched to a gene. The CDR3 consists of 15 residues. CDR3 nucleotide sequence: TGTGCCAGCAGCCCCGGGACAGGGTTGACCGGGGAGCTGTTTTTT. Translated: CASSPGTGLTGELFF.

This clonotype was seen repeatedly, ten times or more. The V and J genes are TRBV28 and TRBJ1-3; no reliable D call. Per germline, CDR1 MDHEN and CDR2 SYDVKM. This CDR3 has 14 residues. Trimming took 8 bases from V and 0 from J, leaving 11 bases between them. The CDR3, as DNA: TGTGCCAGCTCGGAGTTGAGCTCTGGAAACACCATATATTTT. The encoded protein is CASSELSSGNTIYF.

The sample holds many counts of this clonotype. The chain combines TRBV4-3 with TRBJ2-7; no reliable D call. Trimming left V 4 bases short and J 6 bases short, with 16 bases between. In germline, CDR1 is LGHNA, CDR2 YSLEER. This CDR3 contains 14 residues. The DNA for the CDR3 is TGCGCCAGCAGCCTAACCCATTTATCCGGCGAGCAGTACTTC. The encoded protein is CASSLTHLSGEQYF.

This clonotype was found many times. V gene TRBV10-3 combines with J gene TRBJ2-2; 12 bases map to TRBD1. This CDR3 is built from 16 residues. With V trimmed by 3 bases and J by 4 bases, 3 bases remained unmatched. Germline-derived CDR1 and CDR2 are ENHRY and SYGVKD. The CDR3 bases are TGTGCCATCAGTGATGGGACAGGGGGCGGCACCGGGGAGCTGTTTTTT. Its protein is CAISDGTGGGTGELFF.

Many counts were recorded for this clonotype. V and J are TRBV28 and TRBJ1-1; D is unclear. Per germline, CDR1 MDHEN and CDR2 SYDVKM. V was shortened by 2 bases and J by 7 bases, with 8 bases between the two germline ends. The CDR3 contains 12 residues. CDR3 nucleotide sequence: TGTGCCAGCAGTTTAGCGGCAGTTGAAGCTTTCTTT. Translated: CASSLAAVEAFF.

This clonotype appeared many times. The rearrangement links TRBV10-2 to TRBJ2-7; possible D gene TRBD2, 5 bases. CDR1 is WSHSY and CDR2 is SAAADI in the germline V gene. The CDR3 length is 13 residues. The germline V and J ends were trimmed by 7 bases and 6 bases, with 16 bases remaining between them. The CDR3 nucleotides read TGCGCCAGCACGACCGTGGGCGGGCGCGAGCAGTACTTC. This sequence encodes CASTTVGGREQYF.

This clonotype was counted many times. The V gene is TRBV20-1, the J gene TRBJ1-2; D might be TRBD1 (5 bases). The CDR3 runs 13 residues. Germline V gives CDR1 DFQATT, CDR2 SNEGSKA (reference sequence). V lost 3 bases to trimming and J lost 5 bases, with 13 bases between them. The CDR3 is CSASPRETYGYTF. CDR3 nucleotide sequence: TGCAGTGCTAGTCCCAGGGAGACTTATGGCTACACCTTC.

This clonotype was seen repeatedly, ten times or more. The CDR3 here is CSALSLEDTQYF. The CDR3 coding sequence is TGCAGTGCCCTCAGCCTGGAGGATACGCAGTATTTT. The chain employs TRBV20-1 and TRBJ2-3; unclear D gene. V was clipped by 6 bases and J by 6 bases, with 13 bases between them. The CDR3 sequence is 12 residues long. CDR1 and CDR2 (germline): DFQATT, SNEGSKA (reference sequence).

This clonotype was seen at least ten times. The CDR3 nucleotides read TGTGCCAGCATGGGACAGGGGCGTGGCTACACCTTC. This gives the protein CASMGQGRGYTF. The chain recombines TRBV28 with TRBJ1-2, with TRBD1 matching over 10 bases. The CDR3 runs 12 residues. Trimming cost V 7 bases and J 7 bases; bases outside gene matches: 3. Germline V gene sequence: CDR1 MDHEN, CDR2 SYDVKM.

This clonotype was counted at least ten times. The chain links TRBV29-1 to TRBJ1-5, with TRBD1 matching over 9 bases. CDR1 is SQVTM, CDR2 ANQGSEA, per germline. The CDR3 contains 14 residues. Trimming cost V 6 bases and J 5 bases; bases outside gene matches: 8. The CDR3 nucleotides are TGCAGCGTAACTACAGGGGGCCTAGATCAGCCCCAGCATTTT. This sequence encodes CSVTTGGLDQPQHF.